This T cell receptor beta chain was found in a study of T cells after yellow fever vaccination. At the level of the study: For low cell numbers, libraries were made with SMART-Seq v4 Ultra Low Input.

This clonotype showed up just a few times. What it binds is unknown. Generation of TCR cDNA used 5'RACE template switching (which added a universal primer site and UMIs). TCRdb re-analysed the 5' RACE reads in MiXCR, keeping a single row per CDR3 protein. The top ten clones hold approximately 18% of a sample with about 350,000 distinct CDR3 sequences, about 7.8% of them seen once. Study-level points and caveats: Reappearing after the booster were most of the clones from primary vaccination (less than 98% CD4, about 87% CD8). A faster peak, day 5 versus 15, was reached by the weaker secondary response.

The sequences come from PBMCs, collected 45 days after the first yellow fever vaccination. This clonotype originated in a man aged 18 to 30 who received the YFV17D yellow fever vaccine.

The CDR3: CASMIGYNSPLHF. CDR3 DNA: TGTGCCAGCATGATTGGGTATAATTCACCCCTCCACTTT. The chain carries TRBV7-2 and TRBJ1-6; D gene unclear. Between the trimmed V and J ends, which lost 7 bases and 4 bases, there was a span of 8 bases. The CDR3 loop spans 13 amino acids. Germline-derived CDR1 and CDR2 are SGHTA and FQGNSA.